The text below deals with one T cell receptor beta chain. The entry originates in a study of OX40 agonist ivuxolimab in advanced cancers. Overall study context: Patients received ivuxolimab, an agonistic anti-OX40 (CD134) antibody.

The method was immunoSEQ multiplex PCR; TCRdb's version includes in-frame clones alone and lacks a portion of them. The top ten hold around 15% of the sample, which has some 50,000 clones, roughly 86% seen once. The CDR3 is 11 residues long. Trimming took off 3 bases at V and 4 bases at J, with 3 bases between the two ends. The germline gives CDR1 LNHDA, CDR2 SQIVND (reference sequence). The gene calls are TRBV19 and TRBJ1-2; D not certain. The specimen comprised CD4+ or CD8+ T cells sorted from blood, sampled in a trial of the OX40 agonist ivuxolimab. The sequence was obtained from an adult with an advanced solid tumor such as melanoma, head and neck, liver or kidney cancer. CDR3 amino acids: CASSMTYGYTF. The CDR3 DNA is TGTGCCAGTAGTATGACCTATGGCTACACCTTC.